The following is a TCR beta chain sequence with its context. This record belongs to a study of shared clonotypes between healthy human individuals. Per germline, CDR1 MRHNA and CDR2 SNTAGT. Deletions cut 3 bases from V and 8 bases from J, with 13 bases between. This CDR3 is built from 13 residues. Sorted-subset replicate PCR reactions were performed with approximately 200 ng DNA, corresponding to tens of thousands of T cell genomes. Sequencing used immunoSEQ multiplex PCR; TCRdb keeps in-frame clones, though not all of them. In the table there are approximately 530,000 clones, roughly 95% of which are singletons.

The sample comprised naive CD4+ T cells sorted from blood. As for subset: CD45RA+ positively selected. V and J are TRBV6-4 and TRBJ1-2; D uncertain. The clonotype was recovered from a woman in her twenties or thirties in good health. CDR3 sequence (DNA): TGTGCCAGCAGTGAACTTTCGGGAGGAGGCTACACCTTC. Its translation: CASSELSGGGYTF.